This T cell receptor delta chain is drawn from a study of Vδ1+ human thymocytes. Study-level results: In the thymus, TRG and TRD repertoires looked highly polyclonal with Gaussian CDR3 lengths.

About this clone itself: What it binds is unknown.

The template was reverse-transcribed extracted RNA. Pooled V-gene forward primers with one constant-region reverse primer generated the CDR3 amplicons by multiplex PCR. TCRdb redid the clone calls on the multiplex PCR reads with CATT. Found here are 22,000 or so delta-chain clones, around 7.4% of them singletons; the top ten hold 0.98%. The sorted cells were CD3+ Vdelta1+ Vdelta2- thymocytes from alphabeta-depleted thymus. Vdelta1+ thymocyte sorts reached between 98% and 99.6% purity. Per germline, CDR1 GEAIGNYY and CDR2 EKD. V lost 5 bases and J lost 5, with 29 bases in between. This CDR3 spans 18 amino acids.

The rearrangement joins TRDV2 to TRDJ1; D may be TRDD3 (6 bases). The receptor comes from a child under three years old who had congenital heart surgery. Sequencing was carried out using Vdelta1+ gamma-delta thymocytes from the thymus. Specified subset: FACS-sorted CD3+ TCRalphabeta- TCRVdelta1+ TCRVdelta2- thymocytes. The CDR3 DNA sequence: TGTGCCTGTGGCCAGGTGTGGTGGGGGCTCCCCTTAGAGGATAAACTCATCTTT. It yields the protein CACGQVWWGLPLEDKLIF.